This T cell receptor beta chain was sequenced for a study of CD8 T cells in Susac syndrome. Random-hexamer reverse transcription was applied to roughly 0.5 to 1 ug RNA. TCRdb reprocessed the immunoSEQ multiplex PCR reads via MiXCR and lists one record per CDR3 protein. The sample has some 140,000 distinct CDR3 sequences, approximately 95% seen once. V was clipped by 2 bases and J by 6 bases, with 10 bases between them. CDR1 is MGHRA, CDR2 YSYEKL, per germline. The CDR3 is 14 residues long. This clonotype came up once. The sequence came from a human donor with Susac syndrome. Input material: CD8+ T cells from PBMCs. The V call is TRBV4-1, the J call TRBJ2-2; D tentatively reads TRBD1 or TRBD2 (6 bases each). The CDR3 sequence is CASSQQGRPGELFF. The DNA of the CDR3 is TGCGCCAGCAGCCAACAGGGGAGGCCCGGGGAGCTGTTTTTT.